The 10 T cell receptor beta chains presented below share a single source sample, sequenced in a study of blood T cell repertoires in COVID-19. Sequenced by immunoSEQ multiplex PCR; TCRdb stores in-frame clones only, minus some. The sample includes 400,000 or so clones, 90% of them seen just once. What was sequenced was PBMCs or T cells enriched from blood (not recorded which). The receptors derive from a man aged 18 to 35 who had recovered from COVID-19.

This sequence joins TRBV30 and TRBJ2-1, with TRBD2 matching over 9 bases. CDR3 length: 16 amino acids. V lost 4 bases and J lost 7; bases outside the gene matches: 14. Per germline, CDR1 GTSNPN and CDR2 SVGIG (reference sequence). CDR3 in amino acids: CAWNVRGLAGYNEQFF. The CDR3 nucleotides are TGTGCCTGGAACGTACGGGGGCTAGCGGGATATAATGAGCAGTTCTTC.

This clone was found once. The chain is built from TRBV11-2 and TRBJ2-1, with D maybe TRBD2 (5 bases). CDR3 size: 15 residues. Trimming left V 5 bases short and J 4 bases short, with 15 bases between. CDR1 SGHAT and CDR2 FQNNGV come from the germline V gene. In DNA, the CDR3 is TGTGCCAGCAGCATCGGGATAAGAGGATACAATGAGCAGTTCTTC. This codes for CASSIGIRGYNEQFF.

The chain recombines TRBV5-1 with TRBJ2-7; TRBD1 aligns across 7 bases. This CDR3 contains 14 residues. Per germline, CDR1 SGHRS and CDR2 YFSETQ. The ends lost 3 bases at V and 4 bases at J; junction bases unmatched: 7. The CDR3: CASSSPGQPYEQYF. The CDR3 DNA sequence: TGCGCCAGCAGCTCACCGGGACAGCCTTACGAGCAGTACTTC.

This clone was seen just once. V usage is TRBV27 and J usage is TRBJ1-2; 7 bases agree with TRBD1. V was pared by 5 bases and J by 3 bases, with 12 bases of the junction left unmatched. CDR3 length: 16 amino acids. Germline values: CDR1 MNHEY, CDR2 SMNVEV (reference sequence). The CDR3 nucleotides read TGTGCCAGCAGTCCGCGCAGGGGGTGGGGAGACTATGGCTACACCTTC. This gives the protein CASSPRRGWGDYGYTF.

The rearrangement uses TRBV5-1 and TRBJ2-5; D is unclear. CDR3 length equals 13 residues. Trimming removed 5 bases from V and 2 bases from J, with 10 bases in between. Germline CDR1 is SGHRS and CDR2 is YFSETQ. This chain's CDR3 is CASSPFRQETQYF. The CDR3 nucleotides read TGCGCCAGCAGTCCGTTCCGTCAAGAGACCCAGTACTTC. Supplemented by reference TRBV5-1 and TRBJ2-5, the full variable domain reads KAGVTQTPRYLIKTRGQQVTLSCSPISGHRSVSWYQQTPGQGLQFLFEYFSETQRNKGNFPGRFSGRQFSNSRSEMNVSTLELGDSALYLCASSPFRQETQYFGPGTRLLVL.

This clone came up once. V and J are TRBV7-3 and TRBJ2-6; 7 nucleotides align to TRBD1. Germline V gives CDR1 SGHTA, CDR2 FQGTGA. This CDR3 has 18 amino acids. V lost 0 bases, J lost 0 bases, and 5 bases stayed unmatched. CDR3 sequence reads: CASSLTGTANSGANVLTF. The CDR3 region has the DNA TGTGCCAGCAGCTTAACCGGGACAGCAAACTCTGGGGCCAACGTCCTGACTTTC.

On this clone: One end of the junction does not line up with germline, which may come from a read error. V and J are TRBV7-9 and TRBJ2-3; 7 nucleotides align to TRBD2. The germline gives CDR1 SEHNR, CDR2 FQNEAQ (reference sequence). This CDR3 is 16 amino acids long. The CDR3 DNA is TGTGCCAGCACCTTAGGTATCGGGGGGAGCACAGATACGCAGTATTTT. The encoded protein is CASTLGIGGSTDTQYF.

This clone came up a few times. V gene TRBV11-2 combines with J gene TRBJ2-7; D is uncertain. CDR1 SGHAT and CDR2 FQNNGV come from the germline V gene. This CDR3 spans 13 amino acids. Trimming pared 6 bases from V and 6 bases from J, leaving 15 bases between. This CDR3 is CASRPVGSSEQYF. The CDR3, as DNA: TGTGCCAGCAGACCGGTCGGGTCGAGCGAGCAGTACTTC.

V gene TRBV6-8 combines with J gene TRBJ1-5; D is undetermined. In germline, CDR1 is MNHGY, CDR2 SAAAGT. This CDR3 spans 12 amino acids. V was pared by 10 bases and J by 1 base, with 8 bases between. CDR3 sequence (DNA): TGTGCCAACACACCCAGCAATCAGCCCCAGCATTTT. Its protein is CANTPSNQPQHF.

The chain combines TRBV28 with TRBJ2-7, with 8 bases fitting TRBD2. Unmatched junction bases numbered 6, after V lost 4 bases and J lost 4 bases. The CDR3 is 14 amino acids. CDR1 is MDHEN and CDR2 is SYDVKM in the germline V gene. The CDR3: CASSSFRGGYEQYF. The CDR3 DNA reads TGTGCCAGCAGTTCCTTCCGGGGGGGATACGAGCAGTACTTC.